The 19 T cell receptor beta chains below were found in one sample sequenced in a study of regulatory T cells in long-lasting Graves disease. Indicated time point: newly diagnosed GD, antithyroid drugs for less than 3 months. Preparation of the TCR library used RNA extracted from PBMCs. In building TCR beta libraries, iRepertoire HTBI primers were used together with Arm-PCR of CDR3 regions. From the multiplex PCR reads, TCRdb called clonotypes with MiXCR, one entry per CDR3 protein. The data hold hundreds of thousands of distinct CDR3 sequences, with around 11% observed a single time. A further study also used this sample, focusing on T cells in Graves' hyperthyroidism and ophthalmopathy.

The sequencing used peripheral blood mononuclear cells (PBMCs), collected at new diagnosis, from a patient treated with antithyroid drugs. The receptors derive from a woman in her 30s with Graves disease.

The rearrangement links TRBV7-8 to TRBJ2-3, with 12 bases lining up with TRBD2. This CDR3 contains 15 residues. Germline-derived CDR1 and CDR2 are SGHVS and FQNEAQ. The V gene end was trimmed by 6 bases and the J gene end by 4 bases; junction bases not matched to a gene: 5. The CDR3 reads CASRRLAGASDTQYF. CDR3 in DNA: TGTGCCAGCAGAAGACTAGCGGGAGCCTCAGATACGCAGTATTTT. The whole variable domain, remainder taken from reference TRBV7-8 and TRBJ2-3, is GAGVSQSPRYKVAKRGQDVALRCDPISGHVSLFWYQQALGQGPEFLTYFQNEAQLDKSGLPSDRFFAERPEGSVSTLKIQRTQQEDSAVYLCASRRLAGASDTQYFGPGTRLTVL.

As to this clonotype: This could be a read error, since a much larger clone is one nucleotide away. The chain uses TRBV18 and TRBJ1-1, with a weak D call TRBD1 (6 bases). This CDR3 is built from 17 residues. The germline gives CDR1 KGHSH, CDR2 LQKENI. CDR3 bases: TGTGCCAGCTCACCAAGTGAGGCAGGGTGGGGGCTGTCTGAAGCTTCCTTT. This sequence encodes CASSPSEAGWGLSEASF. Full variable domain (remainder filled in from reference TRBV18 and TRBJ1-1): NAGVMQNPRHLVRRRGQEARLRCSPMKGHSHVYWYRQLPEEGLKFMVYLQKENIIDESGMPKERFSAEFPKEGPSILRIQQVVRGDSAAYFCASSPSEAGWGLSEASFGQGTRLTVV.

This clonotype was seen repeatedly, ten times or more. The rearrangement links TRBV10-3 to TRBJ2-5; 7 bases agree with TRBD1. Germline values: CDR1 ENHRY, CDR2 SYGVKD. The J segment lost 5 bases and the V segment lost 3 bases, leaving 12 bases of the junction unmatched. The CDR3 extends over 16 amino acids. Written as DNA, the CDR3 is TGTGCCATCAGTGACCCCGGACAGGTCGGTTCGGAGACCCAGTACTTC. Translation gives CAISDPGQVGSETQYF.

The chain links TRBV7-9 to TRBJ1-1; D perhaps matches TRBD1 (5 bases). The V gene lost 5 bases and the J gene lost 1 base, with 11 bases spanning the gap. The CDR3 totals 14 residues. Germline V lookup: CDR1 SEHNR, CDR2 FQNEAQ (reference sequence). CDR3 sequence: CASSEAGANTEAFF. Written as DNA, the CDR3 is TGTGCCAGCAGCGAGGCCGGGGCGAACACTGAAGCTTTCTTT.

V and J are TRBV30 and TRBJ1-1; D is uncertain. The CDR3 length is 14 residues. Germline V gives CDR1 GTSNPN, CDR2 SVGIG (reference sequence). V lost 0 bases and J 0 bases, leaving 8 bases between the germline ends. CDR3 sequence: CAWSVQIMNTEAFF. In nucleotides, the CDR3 is TGTGCCTGGAGTGTACAGATAATGAACACTGAAGCTTTCTTT.

This clonotype came up many times. This sequence joins TRBV5-5 and TRBJ2-7; D is ambiguous. Trimming pared 0 bases from V and 4 bases from J, leaving 5 bases between. CDR1 and CDR2 (germline): SGHKS, YYEKEE (reference sequence). The CDR3 sequence is 12 residues long. The DNA of the CDR3 is TGTGCCAGCAGCTTGGGGATGTACGAGCAGTACTTC. Its protein product is CASSLGMYEQYF.

Turning to this clonotype: Given a much more abundant clone one base away, this may be a read error. This chain connects TRBV28 to TRBJ1-6; D gene ambiguous. CDR3 length equals 12 residues. CDR1 and CDR2 from the germline V gene are MDHEN and SYDVKM. The CDR3: CASGQMNSSLHF. The CDR3 coding sequence is TGTGCCAGCGGTCAGATGAATTCATCCCTCCACTTT. Full variable domain (remainder filled in from reference TRBV28 and TRBJ1-6): DVKVTQSSRYLVKRTGEKVFLECVQDMDHENMFWYRQDPGLGLRLIYFSYDVKMKEKGDIPEGYSVSREKKERFSLILESASTNQTSMYLCASGQMNSSLHFGNGTRLTVT.

The rearrangement links TRBV9 to TRBJ2-1; D is perhaps TRBD2 (6 bases). Trimming left V 4 bases short and J 4 bases short, with 15 bases between. The CDR3 sequence is 15 residues long. Germline V gene sequence: CDR1 SGDLS, CDR2 YYNGEE. The CDR3 DNA sequence: TGTGCCAGCAGCCTTTCTACCGGGACTTACAATGAGCAGTTCTTC. Translation: CASSLSTGTYNEQFF.

This clonotype has a handful of counts. V and J are TRBV7-9 and TRBJ2-3; D may be TRBD1 (5 bases). Germline loops: CDR1 SEHNR, CDR2 FQNEAQ (reference sequence). Deletions cut 2 bases from V and 0 bases from J, with 18 bases between. The CDR3 length is 18 residues. CDR3 DNA: TGTGCCAGCAGCTTACCGCAAGGACACTATGAAAGCACAGATACGCAGTATTTT. Protein sequence: CASSLPQGHYESTDTQYF.

To note about this clonotype: Compared with germline, one end of the junction differs, possibly owing to a read error. The rearrangement links TRBV19 to TRBJ2-1; 10 bases are shared with TRBD2. The CDR3 is 15 residues long. Germline V gene data show CDR1 as LNHDA and CDR2 as SQIVND (reference sequence). The CDR3 here is CVSSEGLALYNEQFF. CDR3 sequence (DNA): TGTGTCAGTAGTGAGGGACTAGCGCTTTACAATGAGCAGTTCTTC.

The sample holds many counts of this clonotype. V and J are TRBV30 and TRBJ2-1; 8 bases are shared with TRBD2. V lost 2 bases, J lost 13 bases, and 16 bases stayed unmatched. In germline, CDR1 is GTSNPN, CDR2 SVGIG (reference sequence). CDR3 length equals 15 residues. CDR3 residues: CAWSPKLAGIGSQFF. The DNA of the CDR3 is TGTGCCTGGAGTCCGAAATTAGCGGGAATCGGATCCCAGTTCTTC.

The table lists this clonotype with many counts. This rearrangement joins TRBV12-3 or TRBV12-4 to TRBJ2-5; D remains ambiguous. V lost 5 bases, J lost 5 bases, and 9 bases lay in between. This CDR3 is 12 amino acids long. CDR3 DNA sequence: TGTGCCAGCAGTCCTTCGTGGGAGACCCAGTACTTC. This translates into CASSPSWETQYF.

This clonotype was recorded at least ten times. The chain combines TRBV19 with TRBJ2-3; no reliable D call. Between the trimmed V and J ends, which lost 7 bases and 6 bases, there was a span of 17 bases. Germline CDR1 reads LNHDA; CDR2 reads SQIVND (reference sequence). This CDR3 has 14 residues. The CDR3 DNA sequence: TGTGCCAGTACGGCTAGTTCGTCCGGGGATACGCAGTATTTT. This translates into CASTASSSGDTQYF.

About this clonotype: A much larger clone differs by one base, so this may be a read error. The V call is TRBV7-9, the J call TRBJ2-7; the match to TRBD1 covers 8 bases. This CDR3 is 18 amino acids long. The germline gives CDR1 SEHNR, CDR2 FQNEAQ (reference sequence). CDR3 loop: CASSLEKKGDRFSYEPYF. CDR3 bases: TGTGCCAGCAGCTTAGAGAAAAAAGGGGACAGGTTCTCCTACGAGCCGTACTTC.

Many counts were recorded for this clonotype. V is TRBV19 and J is TRBJ1-1; 10 positions agree with TRBD1. CDR3 length equals 14 residues. The germline gives CDR1 LNHDA, CDR2 SQIVND (reference sequence). Trimming at V came to 6 bases and at J to 1 base, leaving 2 bases not matched to a gene. CDR3 sequence: CASRDRGANTEAFF. CDR3 DNA: TGTGCCAGTAGGGACAGGGGGGCGAACACTGAAGCTTTCTTT.

On this clonotype: Its ends do not fully match the called genes, so a read error is possible. The chain employs TRBV5-1 and TRBJ2-1; 9 bases match TRBD2. This CDR3 spans 14 amino acids. Germline V lookup: CDR1 SGHRS, CDR2 YFSETQ. The CDR3 region has the DNA TGTGCCAGCAGCGTAGCGGGAGCGGGCAATGAGCAGTTCTTC. Its translation is CASSVAGAGNEQFF.

This clonotype was recorded many times. The rearrangement joins TRBV29-1 to TRBJ2-7, with D maybe TRBD2 (5 bases). Germline CDR1 reads SQVTM; CDR2 reads ANQGSEA. V shed 4 bases and J shed 4 bases, with 23 bases lying between them. The CDR3 length is 16 residues. The CDR3 reads CSVVPTSPTRLYEQYF. The CDR3 coding sequence is TGCAGCGTTGTCCCAACTAGTCCCACTCGCTTGTACGAGCAGTACTTC.

The chain couples TRBV7-8 to TRBJ2-5, with 11 bases aligning to TRBD2. The germline V gene encodes CDR1 SGHVS and CDR2 FQNEAQ. The J segment lost 3 bases and the V segment lost 5 bases, leaving 8 bases of the junction unmatched. CDR3 length: 16 residues. The DNA for the CDR3 is TGTGCCAGCAGCCGACTAGCGGGATTGAAAGAAGAGACCCAGTACTTC. It codes for CASSRLAGLKEETQYF.

This clonotype was recorded many times. The gene calls are TRBV7-2 and TRBJ2-2; 7 bases are shared with TRBD1. Losses at the gene ends were 6 bases for V and 6 bases for J; bases not matched to a gene: 10. The germline V gene encodes CDR1 SGHTA and CDR2 FQGNSA. This CDR3 comprises 15 residues. CDR3 in amino acids: CASRRDRGGSGELFF. Written as DNA, the CDR3 is TGTGCCAGCAGAAGGGACAGAGGGGGATCCGGGGAGCTGTTTTTT.